The 17 T cell receptor beta chains below come from one sample, sequenced in a study of cytomegalovirus exposure and HLA in healthy donors. PCR employed 60 Vbeta and 13 Jbeta primers. The method was immunoSEQ multiplex PCR; TCRdb's version includes in-frame clones alone and lacks a portion of them. Reported are about 130,000 clones; the ten largest clones contain 1.5% to 2%. The sample was PBMCs. These receptors all stem from a woman aged 40 to 49 in good health and CMV-seropositive.

The chain joins TRBV7-9 to TRBJ2-5; TRBD2 matches at 7 bases. Trimming at V came to 1 base and at J to 4 bases, leaving 6 bases not matched to a gene. Per the germline V gene, CDR1 is SEHNR and CDR2 is FQNEAQ (reference sequence). CDR3 length equals 15 residues. The CDR3 loop reads CASSLVPGGRETQYF. The CDR3 DNA follows: TGTGCCAGCAGCTTAGTTCCGGGAGGACGAGAGACCCAGTACTTC.

J is TRBJ1-1 and V is TRBV29-1, with 8 bases lining up with TRBD1. Germline lookup yields CDR1 SQVTM and CDR2 ANQGSEA. The CDR3 is 10 residues long. The trim removed 3 bases at V and 12 bases at J, leaving 3 bases unmatched. CDR3 nucleotide sequence: TGCAGCGTTGATGGACAGGGTTCTTTCTTT. Its translation is CSVDGQGSFF.

The genes are TRBV5-1 and TRBJ2-2; D perhaps matches TRBD2 (7 bases). Germline V CDR1 and CDR2: SGHRS, YFSETQ. V was cut by 0 bases and J by 0 bases, with 9 bases left in between. There are 16 residues in the CDR3. The CDR3 protein is CASSLEGGTNTGELFF. The CDR3 DNA reads as TGCGCCAGCAGCTTGGAGGGGGGGACGAACACCGGGGAGCTGTTTTTT.

This sequence joins TRBV5-1 and TRBJ1-4; no firm D call. The CDR3 totals 14 residues. V shed 1 base and J shed 4 bases, with 8 bases lying between them. Germline V gene sequence: CDR1 SGHRS, CDR2 YFSETQ. The CDR3 is CASSLWQDNEKLFF. DNA for the CDR3: TGCGCCAGCAGCTTGTGGCAGGATAATGAAAAACTGTTTTTT.

This rearrangement joins TRBV9 to TRBJ1-2; 7 bases are a match to TRBD1. This CDR3 is 14 amino acids long. In germline, CDR1 is SGDLS, CDR2 YYNGEE. J gave up 2 bases and V 0 bases, and 1 base lay outside the gene matches. In DNA, the CDR3 is TGTGCCAGCAGCGTAGGACAGGGAAACTATGGCTACACCTTC. Translating gives CASSVGQGNYGYTF.

The genes are TRBV25-1 and TRBJ1-2; D is unresolved. The CDR3 is made up of 12 amino acids. Germline V CDR1 and CDR2: MGHDK, SYGVNS. V was cut by 2 bases and J by 7 bases, with 8 bases left in between. CDR3: CASSEASSGYTF. For the CDR3, the DNA is TGTGCCAGCAGTGAAGCGTCAAGTGGCTACACCTTC.

V is TRBV28 and J is TRBJ1-6, with D possibly matching TRBD1 (5 bases). V was pared by 3 bases and J by 7 bases, with 16 bases between. This CDR3 has 16 amino acids. Germline CDR1 MDHEN, CDR2 SYDVKM. The CDR3 spells CASSLGGEPRNSPLHF. The DNA of the CDR3 is TGTGCCAGCAGTTTGGGGGGGGAGCCTAGAAATTCACCCCTCCACTTT.

The CDR3 region has the DNA TGTGCCAGCTCGCGAGGACCCCAGGGGGCAACTGAAGCTTTCTTT. It yields the protein CASSRGPQGATEAFF. This chain connects TRBV18 to TRBJ1-1, with 8 bases fitting TRBD1. Trimming took 6 bases from V and 5 from J; bases not matched to a gene: 11. The germline V gene encodes CDR1 KGHSH and CDR2 LQKENI. The CDR3 has 15 amino acids.

This rearrangement joins TRBV7-2 to TRBJ2-7; perhaps TRBD2 as D (6 bases). This CDR3 is built from 13 residues. Trimming removed 1 base at V and 5 bases at J, with 9 bases between. The germline CDR1 and CDR2 sequences are SGHTA and FQGNSA. The CDR3 sequence: CASSLVWGDEQYF. CDR3 bases: TGTGCCAGCAGCTTAGTTTGGGGGGACGAGCAGTACTTC.

This chain joins TRBV2 and TRBJ2-7; D unclear. The CDR3 consists of 14 residues. V lost 6 bases, J lost 2 bases, and 14 bases lay in between. CDR1 is SNHLY, CDR2 FYNNEI, per germline. This CDR3 is CASRVLTQTYEQYF. The DNA for the CDR3 is TGTGCCAGCAGGGTGCTTACGCAGACCTACGAGCAGTACTTC.

CDR3 protein: CASVERGEQFF. CDR3 nucleotides: TGTGCCAGCGTAGAGCGTGGTGAGCAGTTCTTC. The V call is TRBV13, the J call TRBJ2-1, with D unclear. This CDR3 is 11 amino acids long. In germline, CDR1 is PRHDT, CDR2 FYEKMQ (reference sequence). V shed 8 bases and J shed 9 bases, with 11 bases lying between them.

The chain couples TRBV7-2 to TRBJ2-2; 10 bases are shared with TRBD2. From germline, CDR1 is SGHTA and CDR2 FQGNSA. V gave up 4 bases and J gave up 5 bases; unmatched junction bases: 10. The CDR3 totals 17 residues. CDR3 in amino acids: CASSSASGSLRTGELFF. CDR3 coding DNA: TGTGCCAGCAGCTCCGCTAGCGGGAGTCTTCGAACCGGGGAGCTGTTTTTT.

The gene calls are TRBV12-1 and TRBJ1-1. TRBV12-1 is classified as a pseudogene. This CDR3 is 16 amino acids long. CDR3 region: CASSPGTLPRNTEAFF. The CDR3 region has the DNA TGTGCCAGCAGCCCTGGGACTCTCCCCAGGAACACTGAAGCTTTCTTT.

CDR3 sequence reads: CASSGSSGGAGELFF. The CDR3 DNA sequence: TGTGCCAGCAGCGGCTCTAGCGGGGGGGCCGGGGAGCTGTTTTTT. The chain combines TRBV11-3 with TRBJ2-2; 12 bases line up with TRBD2. This CDR3 comprises 15 residues. From germline, CDR1 is SGHNT and CDR2 YENEEA. J lost 6 bases, V lost 5 bases, and 4 bases had no gene match.

This chain uses TRBV7-9 with TRBJ2-1; the match to TRBD2 covers 14 bases. V dropped 8 bases and J dropped 9; count of bases not matched to a gene: 9. The germline CDR1 and CDR2 sequences are SEHNR and FQNEAQ (reference sequence). CDR3 length: 15 residues. The CDR3 nucleotides read TGTGCCAGCGGAGGGACTAGCGGGAGTGATGGTGAGCAGTTCTTC. Translated, it gives CASGGTSGSDGEQFF.

The chain is built from TRBV6-6 and TRBJ1-1, with D hard to call. Germline assignment: CDR1 MNHNY and CDR2 SVGAGI (reference sequence). Trimming took 0 bases from V and 7 from J, leaving 9 bases between them. The CDR3 covers 13 residues. CDR3 DNA: TGTGCCAGCAGTTACTCTTCTCCCTATGAAGCTTTCTTT. Amino acids: CASSYSSPYEAFF.

The rearrangement joins TRBV27 to TRBJ1-2; TRBD1 might be the D (6 bases). The CDR3 covers 13 residues. Trimming cost V 3 bases and J 1 base, with 6 bases left between them. Looked up from germline, CDR1 is MNHEY and CDR2 is SMNVEV (reference sequence). The CDR3 DNA reads TGTGCCAGCAGTTTGGACAGTAACTATGGCTACACCTTC. Translating it yields CASSLDSNYGYTF.